This is a list of T cell receptor beta chains from one sample in a study of shared clonotypes between healthy human individuals. Some clones are missing from TCRdb's copy, which holds only in-frame ones; the method was immunoSEQ multiplex PCR. The repertoire holds around 2.5 million clones, over 85% seen once, with about 0.34% in the top ten. Material: naive CD4+ T cells from PBMCs. The receptors were sampled from a man aged 18 to 35 in good health. Some clones in this sample may be carry-over from other donors' samples. Both conserved end residues are part of each CDR3. The D gene is left open where the match is weak. Clone size is given for some rows only: seen once, a few or many times, or a class if the clone is expanded.

.,.,TRBJ2-6,13,TRBV29-1,TGCAGCGCCCGGGACTCTGGGGCCAACGTCCTGACTTTC,CSARDSGANVLTF
.,TRBD1,TRBJ2-2,16,TRBV7-9,TGTGCCAGCAGCTCCTACAGGGGGCAGTTCACCGGGGAGCTGTTTTTT,CASSSYRGQFTGELFF
.,.,TRBJ2-3,14,TRBV28,TGTGCCAGCACCTTATCCACTCACACAGATACGCAGTATTTT,CASTLSTHTDTQYF
.,.,TRBJ2-5,12,TRBV9,TGTGCCAGCAGCTACGACGGGGAGACCCAGTACTTC,CASSYDGETQYF
.,TRBD2,TRBJ2-5,14,TRBV2,TGTGCCAACGGAACTAGCGGGAGCTGGGAGACCCAGTACTTC,CANGTSGSWETQYF
once,TRBD2,TRBJ2-2,14,TRBV5-1,TGCGCCAGCAGCCGGGAGGTACACACCGGGGAGCTGTTTTTT,CASSREVHTGELFF
.,TRBD1,TRBJ2-7,13,TRBV29-1,TGCAGCGTCACCGGACAGGGGTCATACGAGCAGTACTTC,CSVTGQGSYEQYF
.,TRBD2,TRBJ2-3,18,TRBV4-2,TGTGCCAGCAGCCCTCCCCCGGGACTAGCGGGAGGTCCAGATACGCAGTATTTT,CASSPPPGLAGGPDTQYF
once,.,TRBJ2-2,14,TRBV7-2,TGTGCCAGCACTCTTACGGGACTCTTGGGGGAGCTGTTTTTT,CASTLTGLLGELFF
.,TRBD2,TRBJ2-3,19,TRBV28,TGTGCCAGCAGTTATCCTGGACTAGCGGGAGCGAGGGGCACAGATACGCAGTATTTT,CASSYPGLAGARGTDTQYF
.,.,TRBJ1-2,12,TRBV2,TGTGCCAGCAGTTCCGACAGCTATGGCTACACCTTC,CASSSDSYGYTF
.,TRBD1,TRBJ2-1,14,TRBV19,TGTGCCAGTATCGGAGGGACAGGGGGCAATGAGCAGTTCTTC,CASIGGTGGNEQFF
.,TRBD1,TRBJ1-2,14,TRBV7-2,TGTGCCAGCAGCTTTCGCACAGGGGACTATGGCTACACCTTC,CASSFRTGDYGYTF
once,TRBD2,TRBJ2-2,15,TRBV5-1,TGCGCCAGCAGCTGGACTAGCGCTGGCACCGGGGAGCTGTTTTTT,CASSWTSAGTGELFF
.,.,TRBJ2-5,13,TRBV7-3,TGTGCCAGCAGTAGGGTCCTCCAAGAGACCCAGTACTTC,CASSRVLQETQYF
.,.,TRBJ2-7,13,TRBV7-2,TGTGCCAGCAGCTTACATAGGGGTGGCGAGCAGTACTTC,CASSLHRGGEQYF
.,.,TRBJ2-5,14,TRBV12-1,TGTGCCAGCAGCTTTGATACAGAGAAAGAGACCCAGTACTTC,CASSFDTEKETQYF
.,.,TRBJ1-5,15,TRBV27,TGTGCCAGCAGTTCCTGGGGGGTTGGAAATCAGCCCCAGCATTTT,CASSSWGVGNQPQHF
.,.,TRBJ1-1,10,TRBV7-2,TGTGCCAGCAGCTTCAGGGAAGCTTTCTTT,CASSFREAFF
.,.,TRBJ1-1,13,TRBV10-3,TGTGCCATCAGCGAAAGGATGAGGACTGAAGCTTTCTTT,CAISERMRTEAFF
.,TRBD1,TRBJ2-7,14,TRBV6-5,TGTGCCAGCAGCGGGACAGGTTACTCCTACGAGCAGTACTTC,CASSGTGYSYEQYF
.,.,TRBJ1-1,14,TRBV28,TGTGCCAGCAGTTATTACGGGGCGCACACTGAAGCTTTCTTT,CASSYYGAHTEAFF
.,.,TRBJ2-3,15,TRBV28,TGTGCCAGCAGTTTAATAAGGGGCTTTAGCGATACGCAGTATTTT,CASSLIRGFSDTQYF
.,.,TRBJ2-1,14,TRBV27,TGTGCCAGCAGGACCTTGGACCAGTACAATGAGCAGTTCTTC,CASRTLDQYNEQFF
.,TRBD1,TRBJ1-1,14,TRBV7-9,TGTGCCAGCAGCGCTGGGACAGGGCGAACTGAAGCTTTCTTT,CASSAGTGRTEAFF
.,.,TRBJ1-1,13,TRBV27,TGTGCCAGCAGTTTATCGAGCGGGGTCCGGGCTTTCTTT,CASSLSSGVRAFF
.,TRBD1,TRBJ2-1,18,TRBV7-8,TGTGCCAGCAGCGCCAGGGACAGCCTTATTAGCTCCTACAATGAGCAGTTCTTC,CASSARDSLISSYNEQFF
.,TRBD1,TRBJ2-7,13,TRBV10-3,TGTGCCAGCTCCGGGACAGGAGCCTACGAGCAGTACTTC,CASSGTGAYEQYF
.,TRBD1,TRBJ1-4,14,TRBV30,TGTGCCTGGAGCACGGGACAGGCGAATGAAAAACTGTTTTTT,CAWSTGQANEKLFF
.,.,TRBJ2-7,14,TRBV5-1,TGCGCCAGCAGCTTGGGTCCGGCGACCTACGAGCAGTACTTC,CASSLGPATYEQYF
.,TRBD1,TRBJ1-2,14,TRBV7-2,TGTGCCATCGTCTCCGGGACAGGGATCAGCGGCTACACCTTC,CAIVSGTGISGYTF
.,TRBD1,TRBJ1-5,13,TRBV6-6,TGTGCCAGCAGCAGACAGGGGAGTCAGCCCCAGCATTTT,CASSRQGSQPQHF
.,.,TRBJ1-3,15,TRBV6-4,TGTGCCAGCAGGCTGGGATTGTTCTCTGGAAACACCATATATTTT,CASRLGLFSGNTIYF
.,.,TRBJ2-3,13,TRBV5-1,TGCGCCAGCAGCTCTATAGCCGCCGATACGCAGTATTTT,CASSSIAADTQYF